Here is one T cell receptor beta chain with its context. Its antigen is undetermined. The sample is drawn from a study of shared clonotypes between healthy human individuals. Broader study findings: Rarefaction indicated that sorted-subset sequencing remained incomplete although depth was large.

CD45RA-negative memory and CD45RA+ naive subsets were split from the CD4+ cells. V was shortened by 2 bases and J by 7 bases, with 15 bases between the two germline ends. CDR3 length equals 14 residues. Germline V CDR1 and CDR2: SGHTA, FQGNSA. Some clones are missing from TCRdb's copy, which holds only in-frame ones; the method was immunoSEQ multiplex PCR. The data contain 2 million to 2.5 million clones, 80% to 95% of them singletons. The V gene is TRBV7-2, the J gene TRBJ2-7; possibly TRBD2 for D (6 bases). This sequence originates from a man younger than 35 in good health. Some clones in this sample may be carry-over from other donors' samples. Sequenced: naive CD4+ T cells from PBMCs. Sample subset: CD45RA+ positively selected. In nucleotides, the CDR3 is TGTGCCAGCAGCTTAAGATTGGAGGGGCGGGAGCAGTACTTC. Protein product: CASSLRLEGREQYF.